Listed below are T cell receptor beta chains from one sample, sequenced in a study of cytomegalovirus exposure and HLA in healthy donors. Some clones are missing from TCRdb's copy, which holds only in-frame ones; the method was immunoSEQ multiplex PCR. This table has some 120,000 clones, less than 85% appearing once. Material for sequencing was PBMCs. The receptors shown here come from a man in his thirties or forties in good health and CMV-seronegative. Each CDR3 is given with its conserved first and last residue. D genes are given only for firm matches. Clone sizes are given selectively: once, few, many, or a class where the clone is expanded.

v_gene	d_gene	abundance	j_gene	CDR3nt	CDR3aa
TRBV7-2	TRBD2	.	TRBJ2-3	TGTGCCAGCAGCCGTGGGGGGGGGATGGGCACAGATACGCAGTATTTT	CASSRGGGMGTDTQYF
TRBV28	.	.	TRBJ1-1	TGTGCCAGCAGGGCCCATATGAACACTGAAGCTTTCTTT	CASRAHMNTEAFF
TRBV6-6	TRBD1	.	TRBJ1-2	TGTGTCAGCAGCGCAGGACAGGGCTATGGCTACACCTTC	CVSSAGQGYGYTF
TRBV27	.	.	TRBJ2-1	TGTGCCAGCAGTTCCAACTTAAATGAGCAGTTCTTC	CASSSNLNEQFF
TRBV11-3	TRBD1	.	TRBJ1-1	TGTGCCAGCAGCCTAGACAGGGGCTCTGAAGCTTTCTTT	CASSLDRGSEAFF
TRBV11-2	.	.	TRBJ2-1	TGTGCCAGCGGGCCGGCACGAGATTTCTTTGCCGGCAATGAGCAGTTCTTC	CASGPARDFFAGNEQFF
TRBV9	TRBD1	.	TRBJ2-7	TGTGCCAGCAGCACTCCCCGGGACAGGGGGTCTTACGAGCAGTACTTC	CASSTPRDRGSYEQYF
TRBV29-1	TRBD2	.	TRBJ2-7	TGCAGCGTCGTTGGGACTAGCGGCCTCAGGAACGAGCAGTACTTC	CSVVGTSGLRNEQYF
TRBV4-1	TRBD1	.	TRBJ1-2	TGCGCCAGCAGCGAAACCGGGACAGGGGGCCGTGGCTACACCTTC	CASSETGTGGRGYTF
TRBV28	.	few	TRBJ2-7	TGTGCCAGCAGTTTTTCTGGTTCTACCTACGAGCAGTACTTC	CASSFSGSTYEQYF
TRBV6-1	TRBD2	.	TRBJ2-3	TGTGCCAGCAGTGTCTCACTAGCGGGAGGCACAGATACGCAGTATTTT	CASSVSLAGGTDTQYF
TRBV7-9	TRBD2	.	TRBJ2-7	TGTGCCAGCAGCTCAGTAGCGGGACTCTACGAGCAGTACTTC	CASSSVAGLYEQYF
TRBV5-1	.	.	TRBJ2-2	TGCGCCAGCAGCTTTAAAGCCGGACCCCAGGGGCTGTTTTTT	CASSFKAGPQGLFF
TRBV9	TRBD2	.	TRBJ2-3	TGTGCCAGCACCCCCCAGGCGGGAGGGACAGATACGCAGTATTTT	CASTPQAGGTDTQYF
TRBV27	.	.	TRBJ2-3	TGTGCCAGCAGTCTGGGAAGGGGGACAGATACGCAGTATTTT	CASSLGRGTDTQYF